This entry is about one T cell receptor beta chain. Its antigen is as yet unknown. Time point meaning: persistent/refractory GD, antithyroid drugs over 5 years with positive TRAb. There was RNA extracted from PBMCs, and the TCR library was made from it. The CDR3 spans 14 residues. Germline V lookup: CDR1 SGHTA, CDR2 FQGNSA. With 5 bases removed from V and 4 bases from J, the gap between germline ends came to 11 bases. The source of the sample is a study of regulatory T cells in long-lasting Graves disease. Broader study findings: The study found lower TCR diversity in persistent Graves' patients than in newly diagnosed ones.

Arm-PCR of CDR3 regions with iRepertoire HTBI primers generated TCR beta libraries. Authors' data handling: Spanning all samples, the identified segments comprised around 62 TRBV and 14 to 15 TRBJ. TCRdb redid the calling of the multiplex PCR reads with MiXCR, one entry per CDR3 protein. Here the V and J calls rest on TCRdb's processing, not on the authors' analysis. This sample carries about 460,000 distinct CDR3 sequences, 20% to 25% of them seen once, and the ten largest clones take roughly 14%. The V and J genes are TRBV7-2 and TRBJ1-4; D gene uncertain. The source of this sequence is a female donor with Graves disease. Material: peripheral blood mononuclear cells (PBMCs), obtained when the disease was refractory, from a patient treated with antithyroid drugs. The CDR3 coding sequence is TGTGCCAGCAGCACCGATCGTAGTAATGAAAAACTGTTTTTT. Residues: CASSTDRSNEKLFF.